Listed below are T cell receptor beta chains from one sample, sequenced in a study of regulatory T cells in long-lasting Graves disease. Each CDR3 protein is one row after TCRdb ran MiXCR on the multiplex PCR reads. The data show roughly 610,000 distinct CDR3 sequences, approximately 15% seen once. These data are also associated with another study on T cells in Graves' hyperthyroidism and ophthalmopathy.

The input for sequencing was peripheral blood mononuclear cells (PBMCs), taken at new diagnosis, from a patient treated with antithyroid drugs. These receptor sequences come from a young woman with Graves disease. Both conserved end residues are part of each CDR3. Each record gives: clone size, D gene, V gene, J gene, CDR3 protein, CDR3 DNA. D genes are given only for firm matches. Some rows mark clone size as missing; the rest say once, few, many or name a class of expanded clone.

>few|NA|TRBV5-1|TRBJ2-7
CASSAGLSYEQYF
TGCGCCAGCAGCGCGGGACTGTCCTACGAGCAGTACTTC
>few|NA|TRBV11-2|TRBJ1-3
CASRDGVVGNTIYF
TGTGCCAGCAGGGATGGGGTAGTCGGAAACACCATATATTTT
>NA|NA|TRBV19|TRBJ1-1
CASSITWTGAFF
TGTGCCAGTAGTATAACATGGACCGGGGCTTTCTTT
>NA|NA|TRBV6-2/TRBV6-3|TRBJ2-7
CASSYSPGVADEQYF
TGTGCCAGCAGTTACTCGCCAGGGGTAGCGGATGAGCAGTACTTC
>many|TRBD1|TRBV11-2|TRBJ1-6
CASSFSGTGETGLHF
TGTGCCAGCAGCTTTTCCGGGACAGGGGAAACAGGCCTCCACTTT
>NA|NA|TRBV11-1|TRBJ1-1
CASSSRRGGGFGAFF
TGTGCCAGCAGCTCTAGACGCGGAGGAGGTTTTGGCGCTTTCTTT
>NA|NA|TRBV24-1|TRBJ2-3
CATSDARTATQYF
TGTGCCACCAGTGATGCCCGGACGGCTACGCAGTATTTT
>few|TRBD2|TRBV20-1|TRBJ2-7
CSAPSVGTTTYEQYF
TGCAGTGCACCGAGCGTGGGGACTACTACTTACGAGCAGTACTTC
>few|NA|TRBV29-1|TRBJ2-1
CSALGSSYNEQFF
TGCAGCGCCTTAGGGAGCTCCTACAATGAGCAGTTCTTC
>few|NA|TRBV9|TRBJ1-6
CASSVEDSNSPLHF
TGTGCCAGCAGCGTAGAGGACAGTAATTCACCCCTCCACTTT
>many|NA|TRBV20-1|TRBJ2-3
CSAKTMKPTTDTQYF
TGCAGTGCTAAAACTATGAAGCCGACCACAGATACGCAGTATTTT
>NA|NA|TRBV28|TRBJ1-2
CASSLYGLYGYTF
TGTGCCAGCAGTTTATATGGACTCTATGGCTACACCTTC
>NA|TRBD1|TRBV5-1|TRBJ1-1
CASGWDRNTEAFF
TGCGCCAGCGGCTGGGACAGGAACACTGAAGCTTTCTTT
>NA|NA|TRBV19|TRBJ1-4
CASSGAGREKLFF
TGTGCCAGTAGTGGCGCCGGAAGGGAAAAACTGTTTTTT
>NA|NA|TRBV2|TRBJ1-4
CASRVRETNEKLFF
TGTGCCAGCAGGGTGAGGGAGACTAATGAAAAACTGTTTTTT
>NA|NA|TRBV27|TRBJ1-4
CASSNQGRYNEKLFF
TGTGCCAGCAGCAACCAAGGACGGTATAATGAAAAACTGTTTTTT
>NA|NA|TRBV15|TRBJ1-2
CATSSPEGSSYGYTF
TGTGCCACCAGCAGCCCAGAGGGCAGTTCCTATGGCTACACCTTC
>NA|NA|TRBV19|TRBJ2-2
CASSRGTAPTGELFF
TGTGCCAGTAGTAGAGGGACTGCCCCCACCGGGGAGCTGTTTTTT
>many|TRBD1|TRBV25-1|TRBJ2-7
CASSERQGTYEQYF
TGTGCCAGCAGTGAAAGACAGGGTACCTACGAGCAGTACTTC
>few|TRBD2|TRBV6-2/TRBV6-3|TRBJ2-1
CASSTGLDKFF
TGTGCCAGCAGCACCGGACTAGACAAGTTCTTC
>many|NA|TRBV7-9|TRBJ2-7
CASSSAPGTSSSYEQYF
TGTGCCAGCAGCTCGGCACCCGGGACATCAAGCTCCTACGAGCAGTACTTC
>many|NA|TRBV7-2|TRBJ2-1
CASSLGQGVGNEQFF
TGTGCCAGCAGCTTAGGGCAGGGCGTTGGCAATGAGCAGTTCTTC
>NA|NA|TRBV20-1|TRBJ1-3
CSARSDTPLSGNTIYF
TGCAGTGCTAGATCAGACACCCCCTTATCTGGAAACACCATATATTTT
>NA|NA|TRBV5-6|TRBJ2-5
CASSFELLETQYF
TGTGCCAGCAGCTTCGAACTCTTGGAGACCCAGTACTTC
>few|NA|TRBV29-1|TRBJ2-1
CSVVAGWGLNEQFF
TGCAGCGTTGTGGCGGGGTGGGGTTTGAATGAGCAGTTCTTC
>NA|TRBD1|TRBV10-3|TRBJ2-6
CAISEWGQGSAGANVLTF
TGTGCCATCAGTGAATGGGGACAGGGATCTGCTGGGGCCAACGTCCTGACTTTC
>NA|NA|TRBV5-1|TRBJ2-1
CASSFGDVYNEQFF
TGCGCCAGCAGCTTCGGAGACGTATACAATGAGCAGTTCTTC
>many|NA|TRBV28|TRBJ2-7
CASSPYLWVGQKQYEQYF
TGTGCCAGCAGTCCCTATCTCTGGGTGGGGCAAAAGCAGTACGAGCAGTACTTC
>many|NA|TRBV20-1|TRBJ1-1
CSERIGMNTEAFF
TGCAGTGAGCGAATCGGGATGAACACTGAAGCTTTCTTT